A single sample gave rise to the 22 T cell receptor beta chains below, sequenced in a study of cytomegalovirus exposure and HLA in healthy donors. A multiplex PCR was run with 60 Vbeta primers and 13 Jbeta primers. The protocol was immunoSEQ multiplex PCR, while the TCRdb copy is restricted to in-frame clones and leaves out a portion. Counted here are 35,000 to 45,000 clones, 85% to 95% occurring once; the ten biggest clones make up approximately 2.5%. The specimen sequenced was PBMCs. These receptors all stem from a woman in her late teens or twenties in good health and CMV-seronegative.

This clone came up once. The CDR3 region is CASRSQGTWEQYF. CDR3 in DNA: TGTGCCAGCAGATCACAGGGGACGTGGGAGCAGTACTTC. This chain uses TRBV28 with TRBJ2-7, with 7 bases aligning to TRBD1. Germline V CDR1 and CDR2: MDHEN, SYDVKM. Unmatched junction bases numbered 9, after V lost 6 bases and J lost 7 bases. The CDR3 spans 13 residues. Combining the CDR3 with reference TRBV28 and TRBJ2-7 gives the whole variable domain DVKVTQSSRYLVKRTGEKVFLECVQDMDHENMFWYRQDPGLGLRLIYFSYDVKMKEKGDIPEGYSVSREKKERFSLILESASTNQTSMYLCASRSQGTWEQYFGPGTRLTVT.

V usage is TRBV19 and J usage is TRBJ2-5; TRBD1 agrees at 8 bases. V lost 2 bases and J lost 5; bases outside the gene matches: 10. The germline CDR1 and CDR2 sequences are LNHDA and SQIVND (reference sequence). This CDR3 has 16 amino acids. CDR3 region: CASSIYSGGLRETQYF. The CDR3 coding sequence is TGTGCCAGTAGTATATACTCAGGGGGCCTCAGGGAGACCCAGTACTTC.

This clone was seen once. J is TRBJ2-1 and V is TRBV29-1, with 8 bases lining up with TRBD1. The CDR3 sequence is 12 residues long. Looked up from germline, CDR1 is SQVTM and CDR2 is ANQGSEA. Trimming cost V 7 bases and J 5 bases; bases outside gene matches: 4. The CDR3 DNA reads as TGCAGCGCCGGGACAGGTAACAATGAGCAGTTCTTC. Translating it yields CSAGTGNNEQFF.

The V gene is TRBV27, the J gene TRBJ2-7; TRBD1 matches 11 bases. Losses at the gene ends were 6 bases for V and 5 bases for J; bases not matched to a gene: 6. The CDR3 sequence is 14 residues long. Germline lookup yields CDR1 MNHEY and CDR2 SMNVEV (reference sequence). CDR3 residues: CASRGQGVLNEQYF. In DNA, the CDR3 is TGTGCCAGCAGGGGACAGGGGGTTTTAAACGAGCAGTACTTC.

A remark on this clone: One end of the junction does not line up with germline, which may come from a read error. The chain combines TRBV7-9 with TRBJ2-1; D is perhaps TRBD2 (6 bases). The germline CDR1 and CDR2 sequences are SEHNR and FQNEAQ (reference sequence). The length of the CDR3 is 17 residues. CDR3 coding DNA: TGTTCCAGCAGCTTCCCAACCGGTGCGGGATTGGACAATGAGCAGTTCTTC. Amino acid sequence: CSSSFPTGAGLDNEQFF.

This chain joins TRBV19 and TRBJ2-1; D not certain. The CDR3 is made up of 13 amino acids. Trimming pared 5 bases from V and 6 bases from J, leaving 11 bases between. The germline V gene encodes CDR1 LNHDA and CDR2 SQIVND (reference sequence). CDR3 sequence (DNA): TGTGCCAGTAGTCTGCAGTTAATCAATGAGCAGTTCTTC. It is translated as CASSLQLINEQFF.

The V gene is TRBV4-1, the J gene TRBJ1-5; D not certain. V was trimmed by 4 bases and J by 3 bases, leaving 16 bases between them. This CDR3 has 16 residues. Germline V gene data show CDR1 as MGHRA and CDR2 as YSYEKL. The CDR3 region has the DNA TGCGCCAGCAGCCCCCCGAATCCGAGTTTCAATCAGCCCCAGCATTTT. Translated: CASSPPNPSFNQPQHF.

A note on this clone: Germline and junction disagree at one end, which may indicate a read error. The chain is built from TRBV27 and TRBJ2-7; D might be TRBD2 (5 bases). Germline values: CDR1 MNHEY, CDR2 SMNVEV (reference sequence). The length of the CDR3 is 17 residues. CDR3 DNA sequence: TGTGCTAGCAGTTTAAAGTATGGCGGGCATGACTCCTACGAGCAGTACTTC. Its translation is CASSLKYGGHDSYEQYF.

For this clone: A read error may produce the germline difference seen at one junction end. Other DNA sequences from this sample encode an identical CDR3 as well. This chain connects TRBV5-1 to TRBJ1-1, with 9 bases matching TRBD1. The CDR3 is made up of 14 amino acids. Germline-derived CDR1 and CDR2 are SGHRS and YFSETQ. The CDR3 loop is CASSSGQGNTEAFF. The CDR3 coding sequence is TGCGCCAGCAGCTCCGGACAGGGGAACACTGAAGCCTTCTTT.

The chain uses TRBV5-1 and TRBJ2-3; 14 nucleotides align to TRBD2. V shed 4 bases and J 5 bases; nucleotides not matched to a gene: 6. CDR3 length equals 16 residues. The V gene's germline CDR1 is SGHRS and CDR2 YFSETQ. The CDR3 DNA reads TGCGCCAGCAGCCGGGGACTAGCGGGAGAAAGAGATACGCAGTATTTT. Amino acids: CASSRGLAGERDTQYF. Full variable domain (remainder filled in from reference TRBV5-1 and TRBJ2-3): KAGVTQTPRYLIKTRGQQVTLSCSPISGHRSVSWYQQTPGQGLQFLFEYFSETQRNKGNFPGRFSGRQFSNSRSEMNVSTLELGDSALYLCASSRGLAGERDTQYFGPGTRLTVL.

This clone appeared a single time. The J gene is TRBJ1-2, the V gene TRBV7-3, with D perhaps matching TRBD1 (6 bases). The CDR3 spans 14 residues. V lost 5 bases and J 6 bases, leaving 16 bases between the germline ends. Germline CDR1 is SGHTA and CDR2 is FQGTGA. The CDR3 protein is CASSPSGGRDGYTF. The CDR3 coding sequence is TGTGCCAGCAGCCCGTCTGGGGGCAGGGATGGCTACACCTTC.

V usage is TRBV28 and J usage is TRBJ1-5; D gene unclear. The germline gives CDR1 MDHEN, CDR2 SYDVKM. The CDR3 is 15 amino acids. V lost 3 bases, J lost 3 bases, and 12 bases lay in between. This CDR3 is CASSFHGELNQPQHF. In nucleotides, the CDR3 is TGTGCCAGCAGTTTTCACGGGGAGCTCAATCAGCCCCAGCATTTT. Full variable domain (rest looked up from reference TRBV28 and TRBJ1-5): DVKVTQSSRYLVKRTGEKVFLECVQDMDHENMFWYRQDPGLGLRLIYFSYDVKMKEKGDIPEGYSVSREKKERFSLILESASTNQTSMYLCASSFHGELNQPQHFGDGTRLSIL.

In this sample, this clone turned up a few times. The gene calls are TRBV19 and TRBJ2-3; the D gene is possibly TRBD2 (6 bases). The CDR3 sequence is 14 residues long. Germline lookup yields CDR1 LNHDA and CDR2 SQIVND (reference sequence). Trimming removed 9 bases from V and 2 bases from J, with 15 bases in between. The CDR3 region is CASSPSSATDTQYF. The CDR3 DNA reads as TGTGCCAGCAGTCCATCTAGCGCCACAGATACGCAGTATTTT.

The chain employs TRBV9 and TRBJ1-4; a weak D match, TRBD1 (5 bases). This CDR3 comprises 15 residues. The germline CDR1 and CDR2 sequences are SGDLS and YYNGEE. V lost 4 bases, J lost 0 bases, and 10 bases lay in between. The CDR3 DNA reads as TGTGCCAGCAGCCCGGGGGGACCAACTAATGAAAAACTGTTTTTT. Translating gives CASSPGGPTNEKLFF.

The chain employs TRBV5-1 and TRBJ2-3, with D tentatively TRBD2 (6 bases). Germline-derived CDR1 and CDR2 are SGHRS and YFSETQ. There are 14 residues in the CDR3. V was cut by 5 bases and J by 2 bases, with 12 bases left in between. The CDR3 DNA sequence: TGCGCCAGCAGTTTTAGCGGTTCCACAGATACGCAGTATTTT. Translating it yields CASSFSGSTDTQYF.

This clone was recorded only once. The chain combines TRBV5-1 with TRBJ2-7, with D maybe TRBD1 (6 bases). The germline V gene has CDR1 SGHRS and CDR2 YFSETQ. The CDR3 extends over 14 amino acids. Trimming removed 2 bases at V and 3 bases at J, with 12 bases between. Here the CDR3 reads CASSFSGVGYEQYF. CDR3 nucleotide sequence: TGCGCCAGCAGCTTCTCAGGGGTGGGCTACGAGCAGTACTTC.

The chain has TRBV6-6 and TRBJ2-3; perhaps TRBD1 as D (6 bases). The germline V and J ends were trimmed by 6 bases and 3 bases, with 13 bases remaining between them. Germline V gene lookup returns CDR1 MNHNY and CDR2 SVGAGI (reference sequence). The CDR3 has 14 residues. CDR3 residues: CASSLTGLTDTQYF. In nucleotides, the CDR3 is TGTGCCAGCAGCCTGACAGGTTTAACAGATACGCAGTATTTT.

Remarks on this clone: A read error may account for a junction end that differs from germline. Written as DNA, the CDR3 is TGTTCCAGCAGCTTAGGAAGCGAAGGAGCTTTCTTT. It yields the protein CSSSLGSEGAFF. The J gene is TRBJ1-1, the V gene TRBV7-9, with no clear D. Per the germline V gene, CDR1 is SEHNR and CDR2 is FQNEAQ (reference sequence). This CDR3 comprises 12 residues.

The chain carries TRBV11-2 and TRBJ2-7; no reliable D call. This CDR3 comprises 13 residues. Germline V lookup: CDR1 SGHAT, CDR2 FQNNGV. The ends were cut back, 2 bases at V and 0 bases at J, with 5 bases in the middle. The CDR3, as DNA: TGTGCCAGCAGCTTACCTAGCTCCTACGAGCAGTACTTC. Protein: CASSLPSSYEQYF.

V and J are TRBV4-1 and TRBJ2-5; D may be TRBD2 (5 bases). V was cut by 6 bases and J by 10 bases, with 9 bases left in between. There are 10 residues in the CDR3. The germline V gene has CDR1 MGHRA and CDR2 YSYEKL. CDR3 sequence reads: CASREVGQYF. The CDR3 nucleotides read TGCGCCAGCAGGGAGGTGGGCCAGTACTTC.

This clone was seen a handful of times. This chain connects TRBV6-4 to TRBJ2-5; TRBD1 matches 9 bases. The better agreement between TRBJ2-7 and the DNA end casts doubt on the J call. Germline V gene lookup returns CDR1 MRHNA and CDR2 SNTAGT. The CDR3 runs 17 residues. CDR3 region: CASSDIWDRASSYEQYF. CDR3 DNA: TGTGCCAGCAGTGACATTTGGGACAGGGCGTCTTCCTACGAGCAGTACTTC.

V usage is TRBV6-5 and J usage is TRBJ2-7, with D possibly TRBD1 on 5 matching bases. With 0 bases removed from V and 6 bases from J, the gap between germline ends came to 12 bases. CDR3 length: 14 amino acids. Germline V gene lookup returns CDR1 MNHEY and CDR2 SVGAGI. In nucleotides, the CDR3 is TGTGCCAGCAGTTACTCTGGCAGGGCGTTCGAGCAGTACTTC. Protein sequence: CASSYSGRAFEQYF.